This TCR beta chain comes out of a study of lymphopenia after photon versus proton radiotherapy. Clones were read by immunoSEQ multiplex PCR, and TCRdb kept only the in-frame ones, dropping some. The sample shows 40,000 to 55,000 clones, more than 90% of them seen only once. The CDR3 is 11 amino acids. Germline V gene data show CDR1 as MDHEN and CDR2 as SYDVKM. Trimming removed 6 bases at V and 4 bases at J, with 6 bases between. This clonotype was obtained from a woman in her thirties or forties with cholangiocarcinoma. The V gene is TRBV28, the J gene TRBJ1-1, with D tentatively TRBD1 (6 bases). This specimen was peripheral blood, taken from a patient treated with photon-based radiotherapy. CDR3 nucleotides: TGTGCCAGCAGGGACAGCACTGAAGCTTTCTTT. Translated: CASRDSTEAFF.